The present T cell receptor (beta chain) was sequenced within a study of neurological immune-mediated disorders (dated by TCRdb to between 2019 and 2020). Broadly, across the study: Among the approximately 34 multiple sclerosis patients, relapsing-remitting MS accounted for about 31 and secondary progressive MS accounted for 3. Longitudinal samples, technical triplicates and paired sorted CD4+ and CD8+ T-cell subsets, alongside PBMC samples, were included among the roughly 110 TCR-beta libraries. Peripheral blood TCR-beta repertoires from patients with HTLV-I-associated myelopathy (HAM/TSP), patients with multiple sclerosis, and healthy controls were compared in the study using UMI-based sequencing. The cohort was made up of some 70 subjects, consisting of around 14 HAM/TSP patients, roughly 35 multiple sclerosis patients and 20 or so healthy controls. The paper as a whole reports these results and caveats: Repertoires from 18 of 34 MS patients were grouped by phylogenetic analysis into a cluster of related CDR3 sequences, suggesting a possible repertoire-level signature. No identical CDR3 amino acid sequences were shared among expanded clones across subjects, suggesting private TCR-beta repertoires in all groups. TCR clonal expansion was highest in HAM/TSP patients and lowest in MS patients, with MS patients falling below even healthy controls. No clinical or MRI features were associated with the MS cluster, and the authors said that larger cohorts are needed.

To synthesize cDNA, template-switch 5'RACE was performed with a primer carrying a 10-nucleotide random unique molecular identifier so that each TCR transcript was tagged. Every sequencing run covered 15-18 subjects and yielded more than 160 million TCR-beta sequences. Total RNA was extracted with the RNeasy kit. Using the KAPA Real-time Library Amplification kit, TCR-beta VDJ regions were amplified with primers for the TCR constant region and the 5'RACE anchor. A first PCR added sample indexes and Illumina adaptors, and a second PCR then raised library yield. After purification with Ampure beads, the TCR product of roughly 650 bp was size-selected on a 2% E-gel SizeSelection system. Before pooling, library quality was assessed on a Bioanalyzer, concentration was determined with Qubit, and library quantification was performed with the Kapa Library Quantification kit. An Illumina HiSeq 2500 was used to sequence the libraries paired-end at 2 x 150 bp. To increase sequence diversity, about 25-30% phiX was spiked into each library pool. In the authors' own workflow: Quality-filtered reads were processed with the UMI-based MiGEC pipeline, which removed over 75% of raw TCR sequences during error correction. IMGT germline references were used for alignment of VDJ genes, and clonotypes were defined by a unique CDR3 amino acid sequence together with V-J genes. Clonal expansion, Shannon diversity and CDR3 relatedness (CalcPairwiseDistances, ClusterSamples) were evaluated with VDJtools, and phylogenetic trees were built with CLCbio workbench. A clone was classed as expanded if it had 8 or more unique UMIs, a cutoff based on coefficient-of-variation modelling across technical triplicates. TCRdb ran its own pipeline on the public reads, namely fastp trimming at Q25 and MiXCR clone calling, and kept in-frame beta chains. All rows with the same CDR3 protein become a single entry with the most common DNA and genes. What appears here as the V and J calls and clone size reflects TCRdb's work, not the paper's. This sample lists 50,000 to 85,000 distinct CDR3 sequences; approximately 5.2% were detected once. Approximately 3% of the sample goes to the ten largest clones.

For unsorted PBMC libraries, 2 million PBMCs were used after storage in RNAlater at -80 degrees C until RNA extraction. Multiple sclerosis patients were enrolled in a US clinical protocol under which disease progression was evaluated by magnetic resonance imaging. Peripheral blood was subjected to Ficoll-Hypaque density gradient centrifugation to isolate PBMCs, which were then cryopreserved in liquid nitrogen. This clonotype was counted at least ten times. There is no known antigen for this receptor. No base-level quality is on record; no much larger clone is a single base apart. This receptor was obtained from a woman aged 25 to 39 with multiple sclerosis. Sequencing was performed on PBMCs.

This receptor has the CDR3 CASSLTFSNEQFF. The bases are TGTGCCAGCAGCTTAACGTTTAGCAATGAGCAGTTCTTC. This chain joins TRBV7-2 to TRBJ2-1, with no confident D gene call. CDR1 and CDR2 are drawn from the germline V gene: SGHTA, FQGNSA. Cut back by 2 bases and 6 bases, the V and J ends lie 8 bases apart. The CDR3 sequence holds 13 residues, the cysteine and phenylalanine included. Just CDR3 DNA is preserved here, 39 bases in frame from base 1.